This T cell receptor (beta chain) came from a study of blood T cell repertoires in COVID-19. Germline V gene sequence: CDR1 KGHSH, CDR2 LQKENI. Trimming left V 3 bases short and J 2 bases short, with 8 bases between. The CDR3 length is 14 residues. TCRdb's table, derived via immunoSEQ multiplex PCR, lists solely in-frame clones and lacks some. This table has 93,000 or so clones, around nine tenths appearing once. The chain recombines TRBV18 with TRBJ1-5; D gene unclear. The origin of this receptor is a human donor in a cohort sampled during active COVID-19. The sequenced sample was peripheral blood. CDR3 nucleotide sequence: TGTGCCAGCTCACCCGACAACGGCAATCAGCCCCAGCATTTT. Residues: CASSPDNGNQPQHF.